Listed here are 20 T cell receptor beta chains from one sample, sequenced in a study of beta chain features in type 1 diabetes. For these TCRs, the target antigens are not known. Overall study findings and caveats: All four CD4+ subsets from Type 1 diabetes patients carried moderately but significantly shorter TCRB CDR3s.

Reverse transcribing all isolated RNA meant expressed TCRB transcripts were sequenced. The repertoire was sequenced with immunoSEQ multiplex PCR; TCRdb's copy has only in-frame clones and lacks some. The top ten hold 0.012% of the sample, which has roughly 240,000 clones, approximately 25% seen once. Source material: naive CD4+ T cells from blood. These receptors were obtained from a woman aged 30 to 39 with type 1 diabetes.

J is TRBJ2-1 and V is TRBV19, with D unclear. Germline CDR1 LNHDA, CDR2 SQIVND (reference sequence). V dropped 6 bases and J dropped 8 bases, with 11 bases sitting between them. This CDR3 has 12 amino acids. Here the CDR3 DNA reads TGTGCCAGTAGGACAAAAGGCTATGAGCAGTTCTTC. Residues: CASRTKGYEQFF.

V and J are TRBV4-2 and TRBJ2-2; no reliable D call. CDR1 and CDR2 (germline): LGHNA, YNFKEQ. Between the trimmed V and J ends, which lost 0 bases and 3 bases, there was a span of 8 bases. CDR3 length: 15 residues. The CDR3 region has the DNA TGTGCCAGCAGCCAAGAGCGGTGGGACACCGGGGAGCTGTTTTTT. It encodes CASSQERWDTGELFF.

This sequence joins TRBV7-8 and TRBJ2-1; a weak D match, TRBD2 (5 bases). With 6 bases removed from V and 0 bases from J, the gap between germline ends came to 15 bases. CDR3 length: 16 amino acids. Per germline, CDR1 SGHVS and CDR2 FQNEAQ. CDR3 region: CASRALGESSYNEQFF. In DNA form, the CDR3 reads TGTGCCAGCAGGGCCCTCGGGGAAAGCTCCTACAATGAGCAGTTCTTC.

This clone was found a few times. The V gene is TRBV28, the J gene TRBJ1-1, with 7 bases aligning to TRBD1. There are 16 residues in the CDR3. The junction had 13 bases not matched to a gene; V was cut back by 6 bases and J by 3 bases. Germline V gene data show CDR1 as MDHEN and CDR2 as SYDVKM. The CDR3 is CASSRPTGLVDTEAFF. Written as DNA, the CDR3 is TGTGCCAGCAGCCGACCGACAGGGCTGGTAGACACTGAAGCTTTCTTT.

The chain employs TRBV9 and TRBJ2-7, with D possibly matching TRBD1 (5 bases). Per the germline V gene, CDR1 is SGDLS and CDR2 is YYNGEE. With 0 bases removed from V and 6 bases from J, the gap between germline ends came to 16 bases. This CDR3 comprises 15 residues. The CDR3 sequence: CASSVEARGLSEQYF. DNA of the CDR3: TGTGCCAGCAGCGTAGAAGCTAGGGGTCTCTCCGAGCAGTACTTC.

This rearrangement joins TRBV21-1 to TRBJ2-1; no DNA check was done on the table's D call, TRBD2. TRBV21-1 is a documented pseudogene. The CDR3 runs 12 residues. CDR3 nucleotides: TGTGCCAGCAGCAAAGCCGGGGATGAGCAGTTCTTC. Translating gives CASSKAGDEQFF.

This clone appeared a few times. The J gene is TRBJ1-4, the V gene TRBV19; D gene ambiguous. V was shortened by 4 bases and J by 1 base, with 10 bases between the two germline ends. This CDR3 region has 15 residues. CDR1 and CDR2 (germline): LNHDA, SQIVND (reference sequence). CDR3 sequence (DNA): TGTGCCAGTAGTAAGACGAGGAGAACTAATGAAAAACTGTTTTTT. Amino acids: CASSKTRRTNEKLFF.

This clone has more than one count but fewer than ten. This chain links TRBV28 with TRBJ2-7; 12 bases align to TRBD1. Losses at the gene ends were 4 bases for V and 2 bases for J; bases not matched to a gene: 3. The CDR3 consists of 15 residues. Germline CDR1 MDHEN, CDR2 SYDVKM. The CDR3 is CASSSGQGAPYEQYF. Here the CDR3 DNA reads TGTGCCAGCAGTTCGGGACAGGGGGCCCCCTACGAGCAGTACTTC.

The rearrangement uses TRBV15 and TRBJ2-7, with 8 nucleotides matching TRBD2. Germline assignment: CDR1 LNHNV and CDR2 YYDKDF (reference sequence). After removal of 0 bases from V and 2 bases from J, the junction contained 6 bases not matched to a gene. The CDR3 has 16 residues. Here the CDR3 reads CATSREGGAGAYEQYF. CDR3 in DNA: TGTGCCACCAGCAGAGAGGGGGGAGCGGGGGCCTACGAGCAGTACTTC.

This rearrangement joins TRBV25-1 to TRBJ2-7; possibly TRBD2 for D (6 bases). The CDR3 spans 13 residues. Per the germline V gene, CDR1 is MGHDK and CDR2 is SYGVNS. With 5 bases removed from V and 6 bases from J, the gap between germline ends came to 14 bases. The CDR3 bases are TGTGCCAGCAGTAGGGACGGGACTGGCGAGCAGTACTTC. Protein sequence: CASSRDGTGEQYF.

For the CDR3, the DNA is TGTGCCAGCTCCCCCCCGGGACTAGCGGGCAGCTCCTACAATGAGCAGTTCTTC. This encodes CASSPPGLAGSSYNEQFF. The V and J genes are TRBV18 and TRBJ2-1; 12 bases are shared with TRBD2. This CDR3 contains 18 residues. CDR1 and CDR2 (germline): KGHSH, LQKENI. V lost 6 bases, J lost 0 bases, and 9 bases stayed unmatched.

This clone was seen more than once but under ten times. The gene calls are TRBV6-1 and TRBJ2-5; D may be TRBD2 (6 bases). The CDR3 covers 16 residues. Deletions cut 0 bases from V and 3 bases from J, with 14 bases between. In germline, CDR1 is MNHNS, CDR2 SASEGT. CDR3 loop: CASSEALRGWKETQYF. The CDR3 DNA reads as TGTGCCAGCAGTGAAGCGCTTCGGGGGTGGAAAGAGACCCAGTACTTC.

This clone was seen a handful of times. In DNA, the CDR3 is TGTGCCTCCTACACTCCCCCCGGGACTTTCTTT. Protein: CASYTPPGTFF. The genes are TRBV30 and TRBJ1-1, with D unresolved. Trimming left V 7 bases short and J 12 bases short, with 18 bases between. Per the germline V gene, CDR1 is GTSNPN and CDR2 is SVGIG (reference sequence). CDR3 size: 11 residues.

This clone was recorded a few times. The chain combines TRBV19 with TRBJ2-1, with 9 bases aligning to TRBD2. CDR3 length equals 14 residues. Germline assignment: CDR1 LNHDA and CDR2 SQIVND (reference sequence). Unmatched junction bases numbered 3, after V lost 5 bases and J lost 4 bases. For the CDR3, the DNA is TGTGCCAGTAGTCCCCTAGCGGGATACAATGAGCAGTTCTTC. Translation gives CASSPLAGYNEQFF.

The chain uses TRBV28 and TRBJ2-7; 9 bases agree with TRBD2. The junction had 9 bases not matched to a gene; V was cut back by 5 bases and J by 4 bases. This CDR3 comprises 15 residues. Germline-derived CDR1 and CDR2 are MDHEN and SYDVKM. CDR3 bases: TGTGCCAGCAGTATGGGCGGGAGGGTAGGATACGAGCAGTACTTC. Translating gives CASSMGGRVGYEQYF.

This chain joins TRBV9 and TRBJ2-3; D is possibly TRBD2 (5 bases). The ends were cut back, 4 bases at V and 0 bases at J, with 12 bases in the middle. Germline CDR1 is SGDLS and CDR2 is YYNGEE. The CDR3 has 15 amino acids. The CDR3 region is CASSPAIASTDTQYF. Written as DNA, the CDR3 is TGTGCCAGCAGCCCCGCAATAGCGAGCACAGATACGCAGTATTTT.

The genes are TRBV6-5 and TRBJ2-1; D uncertain. V shed 6 bases and J shed 7 bases, with 10 bases lying between them. From germline, CDR1 is MNHEY and CDR2 SVGAGI. The CDR3 runs to 12 residues. CDR3 coding DNA: TGTGCCAGCAGCCCGCCGGGTAATGAGCAGTTCTTC. This gives the protein CASSPPGNEQFF.

This rearrangement joins TRBV7-2 to TRBJ1-5; D not certain. Germline CDR1 and CDR2: SGHTA and FQGNSA. V was trimmed by 0 bases and J by 0 bases, leaving 12 bases between them. This CDR3 is built from 17 residues. CDR3 sequence (DNA): TGTGCCAGCAGCTTAGCGCGAGGGAAGGGTAGCAATCAGCCCCAGCATTTT. It yields the protein CASSLARGKGSNQPQHF. Based on the CDR3 plus reference TRBV7-2 and TRBJ1-5, the full variable domain is GAGVSQSPSNKVTEKGKDVELRCDPISGHTALYWYRQSLGQGLEFLIYFQGNSAPDKSGLPSDRFSAERTGGSVSTLTIQRTQQEDSAVYLCASSLARGKGSNQPQHFGDGTRLSIL.

This rearrangement joins TRBV18 to TRBJ1-1; D ambiguous. The CDR3 consists of 13 residues. CDR1 is KGHSH, CDR2 LQKENI, per germline. V lost 6 bases and J 8 bases, leaving 16 bases between the germline ends. This chain's CDR3 is CASSPLEGREAFF. CDR3 coding DNA: TGTGCCAGCTCCCCCCTGGAGGGCCGGGAAGCTTTCTTT.

A note on this clone: At one of its ends the junction is not consistent with the germline gene, which may arise from a read error. The CDR3 DNA is TGTGCCAGCAGAGAAGGGACAGAGGGCTACACCTTC. Amino acid sequence: CASREGTEGYTF. V gene TRBV2 combines with J gene TRBJ1-2; 7 nucleotides align to TRBD1. The CDR3 is made up of 12 amino acids. CDR1 and CDR2 (germline): SNHLY, FYNNEI.